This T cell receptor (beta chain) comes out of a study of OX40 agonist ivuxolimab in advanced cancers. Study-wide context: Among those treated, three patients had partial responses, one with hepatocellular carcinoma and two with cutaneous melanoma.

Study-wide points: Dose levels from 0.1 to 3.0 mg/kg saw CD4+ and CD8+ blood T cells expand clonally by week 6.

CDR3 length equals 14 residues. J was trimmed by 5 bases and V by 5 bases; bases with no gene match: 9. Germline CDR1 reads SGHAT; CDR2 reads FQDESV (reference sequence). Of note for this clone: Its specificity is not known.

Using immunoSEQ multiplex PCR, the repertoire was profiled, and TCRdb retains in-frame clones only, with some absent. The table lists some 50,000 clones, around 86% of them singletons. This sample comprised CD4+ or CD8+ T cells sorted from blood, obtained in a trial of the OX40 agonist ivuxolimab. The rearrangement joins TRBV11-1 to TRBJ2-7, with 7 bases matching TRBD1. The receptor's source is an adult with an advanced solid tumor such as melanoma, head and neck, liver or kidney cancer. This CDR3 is CASSTRGRLNEQYF. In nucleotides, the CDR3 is TGTGCCAGCAGCACAAGGGGGCGCCTAAACGAGCAGTACTTC. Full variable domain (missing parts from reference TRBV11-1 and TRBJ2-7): EAEVAQSPRYKITEKSQAVAFWCDPISGHATLYWYRQILGQGPELLVQFQDESVVDDSQLPKDRFSAERLKGVDSTLKIQPAELGDSAMYLCASSTRGRLNEQYFGPGTRLTVT.